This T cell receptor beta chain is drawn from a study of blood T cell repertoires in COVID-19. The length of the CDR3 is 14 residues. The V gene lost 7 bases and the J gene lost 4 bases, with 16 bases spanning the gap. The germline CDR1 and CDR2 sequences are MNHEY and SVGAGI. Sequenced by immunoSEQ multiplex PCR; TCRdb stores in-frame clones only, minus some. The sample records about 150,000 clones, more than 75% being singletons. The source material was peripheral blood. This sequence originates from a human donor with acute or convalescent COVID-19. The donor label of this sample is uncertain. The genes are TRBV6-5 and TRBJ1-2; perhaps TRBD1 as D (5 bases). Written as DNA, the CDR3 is TGTGCCAGCACGCTTGACAGTCAGGTCTATGGCTACACCTTC. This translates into CASTLDSQVYGYTF.